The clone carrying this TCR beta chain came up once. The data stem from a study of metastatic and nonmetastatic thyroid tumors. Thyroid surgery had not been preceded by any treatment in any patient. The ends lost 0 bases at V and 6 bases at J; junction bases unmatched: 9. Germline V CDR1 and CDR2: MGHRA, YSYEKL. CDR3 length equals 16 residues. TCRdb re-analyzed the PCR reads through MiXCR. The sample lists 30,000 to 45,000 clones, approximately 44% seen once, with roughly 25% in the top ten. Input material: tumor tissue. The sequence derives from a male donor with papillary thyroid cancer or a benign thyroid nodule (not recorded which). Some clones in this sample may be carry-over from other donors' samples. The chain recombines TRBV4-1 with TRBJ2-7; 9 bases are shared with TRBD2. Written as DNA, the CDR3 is TGCGCCAGCAGCCAAGATTGGTCGCTAGCGGGACGCGAGCAGTACTTC. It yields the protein CASSQDWSLAGREQYF.